Below are 7 T cell receptor beta chains sequenced from a single sample in a study of molecular identifiers for immune sequencing clone quantification. MiXCR was run by TCRdb on the PCR reads, yielding one entry per CDR3 protein. The sample yields around 94,000 distinct CDR3 sequences, 30% to 35% seen once. Sequencing input: naive CD8+ T cells from blood, with Jurkat cell RNA spiked in. Subset: FACS-sorted CD8+CD4-CCR7+CD45RA+ naive T cells. The receptors derive from a human donor in good health. Some libraries in this study had Jurkat cell RNA spiked in.

This clonotype showed up just a few times. The rearrangement links TRBV28 to TRBJ2-7; D may be TRBD1 or TRBD2 (7 bases each). Germline CDR1 is MDHEN and CDR2 is SYDVKM. The CDR3 length is 14 residues. V was clipped by 3 bases and J by 4 bases, with 13 bases between them. The CDR3 region has the DNA TGTGCCAGCAGTTTTGGTCAGGGGGGGTACGAGCAGTACTTC. It encodes CASSFGQGGYEQYF.

The chain is built from TRBV4-1 and TRBJ2-2, with 9 nucleotides matching TRBD2. Germline CDR1 reads MGHRA; CDR2 reads YSYEKL. V gave up 1 base and J gave up 6 bases; unmatched junction bases: 9. The CDR3 is 17 amino acids. CDR3 amino acids: CASSQVAGAENSGELFF. The CDR3 bases are TGCGCCAGCAGCCAAGTAGCGGGAGCGGAAAATTCCGGGGAGCTGTTTTTT.

This clonotype has more than one count but fewer than ten. The chain uses TRBV27 and TRBJ2-3, with D tentatively TRBD2 (5 bases). V lost 3 bases and J lost 6, with 7 bases in between. Looked up from germline, CDR1 is MNHEY and CDR2 is SMNVEV (reference sequence). CDR3 length: 12 amino acids. CDR3 DNA: TGTGCCAGCAGTTTCGGGGTTGATACGCAGTATTTT. This sequence encodes CASSFGVDTQYF.

Turning to this clonotype: A much more abundant neighbour one base away suggests this may be a read error. The rearrangement uses TRBV2 and TRBJ2-2; D may be TRBD2 (5 bases). CDR3 length: 15 residues. Per the germline V gene, CDR1 is SNHLY and CDR2 is FYNNEI. The CDR3 is CASSDLHPNTGELLF. DNA of the CDR3: TGTGCCAGCAGTGATCTGCACCCGAACACCGGGGAGCTGCTTTTT.

Regarding this clonotype: This may stem from a read error, because a much larger clone lies one nucleotide away. The V call is TRBV7-8, the J call TRBJ2-3; D is possibly TRBD2 (5 bases). Germline V gene lookup returns CDR1 SGHVS and CDR2 FQNEAQ. The CDR3 is 15 residues long. The DNA for the CDR3 is TGTGCCTGCAGCTTAGAGGGTAGCGGCACAGATACGCAGTATTTT. Translation: CACSLEGSGTDTQYF.

This clonotype was recorded at least ten times. The V call is TRBV2, the J call TRBJ2-1, with D possibly TRBD1 on 6 matching bases. Germline CDR1 is SNHLY and CDR2 is FYNNEI. Trimming took off 7 bases at V and 5 bases at J, with 15 bases between the two ends. The CDR3 has 14 amino acids. The CDR3 sequence: CASTEDSLNNEQFF. CDR3 sequence (DNA): TGTGCCAGCACCGAGGACAGTCTTAACAATGAGCAGTTCTTC.

In its sample, this clonotype was seen many times. CDR3 nucleotide sequence: TGTGCCAGCAGCTTAGGCCTAGCGGGTTTCTACGAGCAGTACTTC. Its protein product is CASSLGLAGFYEQYF. The rearrangement links TRBV7-9 to TRBJ2-7; 8 nucleotides agree with TRBD2. After removal of 1 base from V and 3 bases from J, the junction contained 5 bases not matched to a gene. The germline V gene encodes CDR1 SEHNR and CDR2 FQNEAQ (reference sequence). The CDR3 runs 15 residues.